This is a list of T cell receptor beta chains from one sample in a study of blood T cell repertoires in COVID-19. The table came from immunoSEQ multiplex PCR; TCRdb's copy has only in-frame clones and leaves some out. The data contain a few hundred thousand clones, roughly 82% of them singletons. The sample taken for sequencing was peripheral blood. Source of these receptors: a woman between 50 and 59 years old with acute or convalescent COVID-19. Each CDR3 is given with its conserved first and last residue. A D gene is named only where the DNA matches it firmly. Size is omitted from some rows. Given values are once, few, many or a class for expanded clones.

J gene,D gene,V gene,clone size,CDR3 protein,CDR3 DNA
TRBJ1-2,NA,TRBV11-2,NA,CASSLVGGVGGYTF,TGTGCCAGCAGCTTAGTGGGGGGGGTTGGAGGCTACACCTTC
TRBJ2-2,TRBD2,TRBV7-3,once,CASSFRAGGLGPGELFF,TGTGCCAGCAGCTTCAGGGCGGGAGGGCTAGGACCCGGGGAGCTGTTTTTT
TRBJ1-1,NA,TRBV19,NA,CASSTHLSGYTEAFF,TGTGCCAGTAGTACGCACCTATCGGGTTATACTGAAGCTTTCTTT
TRBJ1-6,TRBD1,TRBV14,NA,CASSPLDRGNSPLHF,TGTGCCAGCAGCCCCCTGGACAGGGGGAATTCACCCCTCCACTTT
TRBJ1-4,TRBD1,TRBV11-3,NA,CASSRDRDGKLFF,TGTGCCAGCAGCAGAGACAGGGACGGAAAACTGTTTTTT
TRBJ2-1,NA,TRBV28,NA,CASILGGANNEQFF,TGTGCCAGCATCCTTGGCGGGGCGAACAATGAGCAGTTCTTC
TRBJ2-1,TRBD2,TRBV2,once,CASKGRGPYNEQFF,TGTGCCAGCAAGGGGAGGGGACCCTACAATGAGCAGTTCTTC
TRBJ2-5,TRBD2,TRBV28,NA,CASRRLAGVFGSQETQYF,TGTGCCAGCAGGCGACTAGCGGGAGTTTTCGGTAGCCAAGAGACCCAGTACTTC
TRBJ2-5,TRBD1,TRBV24-1,NA,CATSDTRDRTPLETQYF,TGTGCCACCAGTGATACGCGGGACAGGACCCCTTTAGAGACCCAGTACTTC
TRBJ1-4,TRBD1,TRBV11-1,once,CASSVNQGGEKLFF,TGTGCCAGCAGCGTCAACCAGGGGGGTGAAAAACTGTTTTTT
TRBJ1-5,NA,TRBV28,NA,CASSPVGNQPQHF,TGTGCCAGCAGTCCGGTTGGTAACCAGCCCCAGCATTTT
TRBJ2-3,TRBD2,TRBV7-2,NA,CASSLETSGTFTDTQYF,TGTGCCAGCAGCTTAGAGACTAGCGGGACCTTCACAGATACGCAGTATTTT
TRBJ2-1,TRBD2,TRBV5-8,NA,CASSLWASGNDEQFF,TGTGCCAGCAGCTTGTGGGCTAGCGGGAACGATGAGCAGTTCTTC
TRBJ2-7,NA,TRBV3-1/TRBV3-2,NA,CASSQRPSVIYEQYF,TGTGCCAGCAGCCAACGGCCTAGCGTCATATACGAGCAGTACTTC
TRBJ2-1,TRBD2,TRBV30,NA,CAWRTEKPGLAGRRLYNEQFF,TGTGCCTGGAGAACAGAAAAACCGGGACTAGCGGGGCGGAGACTATACAATGAGCAGTTCTTC
TRBJ1-2,NA,TRBV6-2/TRBV6-3,NA,CASSSRGTGGYTF,TGTGCCAGCAGCAGTAGGGGGACCGGTGGCTACACCTTC
TRBJ1-2,NA,TRBV20-1,NA,CRQAHYGYTF,TGCAGACAGGCGCACTATGGCTACACCTTC
TRBJ2-2,TRBD1,TRBV6-2/TRBV6-3,NA,CASSYNRGNVGELFF,TGTGCCAGCAGTTACAACAGGGGGAACGTCGGGGAGCTGTTTTTT
TRBJ2-3,NA,TRBV18,NA,CASSPARGTGTDTQYF,TGTGCCAGCTCACCTGCCCGGGGAACAGGCACAGATACGCAGTATTTT
TRBJ1-2,NA,TRBV30,NA,CAWSVVPPDSYGYTF,TGTGCCTGGAGTGTCGTGCCCCCCGACAGCTATGGCTACACCTTC
TRBJ2-3,NA,TRBV21-1,NA,CASSTCGGSEDTQYF,TGTGCCAGCAGCACCTGCGGGGGTTCGGAAGATACGCAGTATTTT
TRBJ1-2,NA,TRBV7-8,few,CASSFVQGEDGYTF,TGTGCCAGCAGCTTTGTGCAGGGTGAAGATGGCTACACCTTC
TRBJ2-6,TRBD2,TRBV7-2,NA,CASSPPSGSSGANVLTF,TGTGCCAGCAGCCCCCCTAGCGGTAGCTCTGGGGCCAACGTCCTGACTTTC
TRBJ1-4,NA,TRBV6-5,NA,CASSYLDSSTNEKLFF,TGTGCCAGCAGTTACCTTGACAGCTCAACTAATGAAAAACTGTTTTTT
TRBJ1-5,TRBD1,TRBV3-1/TRBV3-2,few,CASSQDDWGQGHQPQHF,TGTGCCAGCAGCCAAGATGATTGGGGACAGGGCCATCAGCCCCAGCATTTT
TRBJ1-2,NA,TRBV2,NA,CASSEWRYTF,TGTGCCAGCAGTGAATGGCGCTACACCTTC
TRBJ2-1,TRBD2,TRBV27,once,CASSLPSGIVNEQFF,TGTGCCAGCAGTTTACCGAGCGGGATAGTCAATGAGCAGTTCTTC
TRBJ2-2,NA,TRBV30,NA,CAWSVGGRGFGELFF,TGTGCCTGGAGTGTAGGTGGGAGAGGCTTCGGGGAGCTGTTTTTT
TRBJ2-7,TRBD2,TRBV6-5,NA,CASSREGGSYEQYF,TGTGCCAGCAGTCGGGAGGGGGGGTCCTACGAGCAGTACTTC
TRBJ2-1,NA,TRBV9,NA,CASSPISSHPSNEQFF,TGTGCCAGCAGCCCAATATCTAGTCACCCCTCCAATGAGCAGTTCTTC
TRBJ2-1,NA,TRBV18,NA,CASSSGLENEQFF,TGTGCCAGCTCATCGGGACTGGAGAATGAGCAGTTCTTC
TRBJ2-7,NA,TRBV13,NA,CASSSWGGAGAYEQYF,TGTGCCAGCAGCTCTTGGGGAGGGGCAGGGGCCTACGAGCAGTACTTC
TRBJ2-2,TRBD2,TRBV7-2,NA,CASYPSSGRLNGELFF,TGTGCCAGCTACCCTTCTAGCGGGAGATTAAACGGGGAGCTGTTTTTT
TRBJ1-6,NA,TRBV12-3/TRBV12-4,NA,CASSPGILRPLHF,TGTGCCAGCAGCCCGGGGATTTTAAGGCCCCTCCACTTT
TRBJ1-1,NA,TRBV11-2,NA,CASSLRWTRENTEAFF,TGTGCCAGCAGCCTCCGTTGGACAAGGGAGAACACTGAAGCTTTCTTT
TRBJ2-1,NA,TRBV7-2,once,CASSLGGSFEQFF,TGTGCCAGCAGCTTAGGCGGTAGCTTTGAGCAGTTCTTC
TRBJ1-4,TRBD1,TRBV14,NA,CASSRDRVIEKLFF,TGTGCCAGCAGCCGGGACAGGGTCATTGAAAAACTGTTTTTT
TRBJ2-7,TRBD1,TRBV29-1,NA,CSAGTANYEQYF,TGCAGCGCAGGGACAGCTAACTACGAGCAGTACTTC
TRBJ2-7,TRBD2,TRBV7-2,once,CASSYTSGRAGYEQYF,TGTGCCAGCAGCTATACTAGCGGGAGGGCCGGGTACGAGCAGTACTTC
TRBJ1-5,TRBD1,TRBV5-8,NA,CASSLRTGDQPQHF,TGTGCCAGCAGCTTGAGGACAGGGGATCAGCCCCAGCATTTT
TRBJ1-1,NA,TRBV15,NA,CASNLGRNTEAFF,TGTGCCTCCAACTTGGGGAGGAACACTGAAGCTTTCTTT
TRBJ2-1,NA,TRBV19,NA,CASITGMGEQFF,TGTGCCAGTATTACAGGGATGGGTGAGCAGTTCTTC
TRBJ2-5,NA,TRBV5-1,NA,CASRLTVQETQYF,TGCGCCAGCAGGCTGACAGTACAAGAGACCCAGTACTTC
TRBJ1-2,TRBD1,TRBV3-1/TRBV3-2,NA,CASSQGGGQGPGYTF,TGTGCCAGCAGCCAAGGAGGAGGACAGGGGCCTGGCTACACCTTC
TRBJ2-1,NA,TRBV2,NA,CASRPPPGPYNEQFF,TGTGCCAGCAGGCCCCCCCCAGGGCCCTACAATGAGCAGTTCTTC
TRBJ1-1,NA,TRBV13,once,CASSSEGDTEAFF,TGTGCCAGCAGCTCCGAGGGAGATACTGAAGCTTTCTTT
TRBJ2-1,TRBD2,TRBV19,NA,CASQRTSGPYNEQFF,TGTGCCAGTCAACGGACTAGCGGACCCTACAATGAGCAGTTCTTC
TRBJ2-1,NA,TRBV18,NA,CASSPSRDEQFF,TGTGCCAGCTCACCATCAAGAGATGAGCAGTTCTTC
TRBJ2-1,TRBD2,TRBV3-1/TRBV3-2,NA,CASSQDRTSGGVQEQFF,TGTGCCAGCAGCCAAGATCGGACTAGCGGGGGGGTACAGGAGCAGTTCTTC
TRBJ1-4,NA,TRBV7-2,NA,CASSLGQINEKLFF,TGTGCCAGCAGCCTCGGACAGATCAATGAAAAACTGTTTTTT
TRBJ2-7,TRBD2,TRBV5-4,NA,CASSGRGGQGNYEQYF,TGTGCCAGCAGCGGCCGGGGGGGGCAGGGCAACTACGAGCAGTACTTC
TRBJ2-7,TRBD1,TRBV27,NA,CASSSPGTGVYEQYF,TGTGCCAGCAGTTCCCCCGGGACAGGTGTGTACGAGCAGTACTTC
TRBJ1-5,NA,TRBV20-1,once,CSASNVRDVNQPQHF,TGCAGTGCTAGTAACGTCAGGGATGTCAATCAGCCCCAGCATTTT
TRBJ2-7,NA,TRBV10-3,NA,CAISGHPESMRDEQYF,TGTGCCATCAGTGGACATCCCGAGAGTATGCGGGACGAGCAGTACTTC
TRBJ2-7,NA,TRBV6-5,NA,CASSYSAVRLTYEQYF,TGTGCCAGCAGTTACTCGGCGGTACGGTTAACCTACGAGCAGTACTTC
TRBJ2-1,NA,TRBV6-6,few,CASSFDSGSYNEQFF,TGTGCCAGCAGTTTCGATAGTGGCTCCTACAATGAGCAGTTCTTC
TRBJ2-3,TRBD1,TRBV7-9,NA,CASSPWDDRGVTDTQYF,TGTGCCAGCAGTCCTTGGGATGACAGGGGGGTTACAGATACGCAGTATTTT
TRBJ2-5,NA,TRBV7-9,NA,CASSSDRRETQYF,TGTGCCAGCAGCTCCGACAGGCGGGAGACCCAGTACTTC
TRBJ2-1,NA,TRBV20-1,NA,CSASLLDNEQFF,TGCAGTGCTAGTTTGTTAGACAATGAGCAGTTCTTC